This TCR beta chain stems from a study of cytomegalovirus exposure and HLA in healthy donors. Study-level information: A later analysis reported the same platform for the roughly 120 validation repertoires and the approximately 720 first-cohort repertoires.

Note on this clone: The antigen remains unidentified.

The V end was cut by 1 base, the J end by 3 bases, with 10 bases between. CDR1 is MGHRA and CDR2 is YSYEKL in the germline V gene. This CDR3 spans 14 amino acids. Assay: immunoSEQ multiplex PCR; the TCRdb copy retains only in-frame clones and omits some. The sample holds around 300,000 clones; around 86% are singletons and the top ten take approximately 1%. Study-wide points: The study put 150 or so TCR beta chains on its list as cytomegalovirus-associated.

The TCR originated in a young woman in good health and CMV-seronegative. The gene calls are TRBV4-1 and TRBJ2-7, with D possibly being TRBD1 (5 bases). Source material: PBMCs. DNA of the CDR3: TGCGCCAGCAGCCAAGCGGGCAGGGACTACGAGCAGTACTTC. It is translated as CASSQAGRDYEQYF.